This record covers a single T cell receptor (beta chain). What it binds is not known. The protocol was immunoSEQ multiplex PCR, while the TCRdb copy is restricted to in-frame clones and leaves out a portion. This table has roughly 96,000 clones, roughly 86% appearing once. This sample was included in a study of identifying expanded T cells in peripheral blood. Study-wide points: Over approximately two and four weeks, about 15 and 19 clones changed, versus around 1.3 between replicates.

V was cut by 6 bases and J by 7 bases, with 21 bases left in between. CDR1 MNHEY and CDR2 SMNVEV come from the germline V gene (reference sequence). The CDR3 is made up of 16 amino acids. The rearrangement joins TRBV27 to TRBJ1-4; perhaps TRBD1 as D (6 bases). This sequence originates from a person aged 18 to 70 in good health. The sequenced sample consisted of blood. In nucleotides, the CDR3 is TGTGCCAGCAGAAAGAACTCAGACAGGTTAGGTGAAAAACTGTTTTTT. This codes for CASRKNSDRLGEKLFF.